This T cell receptor (beta chain) was sequenced during a study of CD8 T cells in Susac syndrome. Overall study: When blood was drawn, the patients with Susac syndrome were therapy-naive, on corticosteroids, or on intravenous immunoglobulin alone.

About this clonotype: Its antigen remains unknown.

Reverse transcription used roughly 0.45 to 1 ug RNA and random hexamers. Amplification of TCR beta CDR3 was carried out by immunoSEQ multiplex PCR, which covered 54 Vbeta and 13 Jbeta segments. MiXCR was run by TCRdb on the immunoSEQ multiplex PCR reads, yielding one entry per CDR3 protein. Of about 130,000 distinct CDR3 sequences listed, approximately 95% are singletons. Overall study results and limits: Approximately 16 Susac-specific public clones were found in total CD8+ repertoires and roughly five in CD8+ TEMRA repertoires.

V shed 3 bases and J 3 bases; nucleotides not matched to a gene: 4. The germline V gene has CDR1 KGHDR and CDR2 SFDVKD. The CDR3 is made up of 15 amino acids. The rearrangement joins TRBV24-1 to TRBJ2-1; 7 nucleotides line up with TRBD2. The clonotype was recovered from a human donor with Susac syndrome. Source material: CD8+ T cells from PBMCs. The chain's CDR3 is CATSDTREFYNEQFF. The CDR3 DNA sequence: TGTGCCACCAGTGATACGCGGGAGTTCTACAATGAGCAGTTCTTC.